The rows below give T cell receptor beta chains drawn from one sample of a study of cytomegalovirus exposure and HLA in healthy donors. Clones were sequenced by immunoSEQ multiplex PCR, and TCRdb holds only the in-frame ones, with some missing. The repertoire holds 90,000 to 120,000 clones, with under 85% as singletons. Sample: PBMCs. The receptors here all came from a woman aged 18-29 years in good health and CMV-seronegative. The CDR3 runs from the conserved cysteine through the conserved F or W. The D gene is left open where the match is weak. Clone size is shown for a subset of rows, as once, few, many or a class of expanded clone.

v_gene: TRBV10-2
j_gene: TRBJ2-7
d_gene: TRBD1
abundance: NA
CDR3aa: CASRTGTGTHEQYF
CDR3nt: TGCGCCAGCAGAACCGGGACAGGGACTCACGAGCAGTACTTC

v_gene: TRBV15
j_gene: TRBJ1-4
d_gene: TRBD1
abundance: NA
CDR3aa: CATSRSSSGGEKLFF
CDR3nt: TGTGCCACCAGCAGATCTTCGTCAGGGGGGGAAAAACTGTTTTTT

v_gene: TRBV9
j_gene: TRBJ2-1
d_gene: TRBD2
abundance: NA
CDR3aa: CASSLSGNNNEQFF
CDR3nt: TGTGCCAGCAGCCTCAGCGGGAATAACAATGAGCAGTTCTTC

v_gene: TRBV6-5
j_gene: TRBJ1-4
d_gene: NA
abundance: NA
CDR3aa: CASSKQGRDEKLFF
CDR3nt: TGTGCCAGCAGTAAACAGGGAAGGGATGAAAAACTGTTTTTT

v_gene: TRBV7-9
j_gene: TRBJ2-7
d_gene: NA
abundance: few
CDR3aa: CASSWAYYEQYF
CDR3nt: TGTGCCAGCAGCTGGGCCTACTACGAGCAGTACTTC

v_gene: TRBV6-5
j_gene: TRBJ1-6
d_gene: NA
abundance: NA
CDR3aa: CASSYSGRYPLPLHF
CDR3nt: TGTGCCAGCAGTTACTCGGGGCGGTATCCCCTACCCCTCCACTTT

v_gene: TRBV28
j_gene: TRBJ1-5
d_gene: NA
abundance: NA
CDR3aa: CASSLWEQPQHF
CDR3nt: TGTGCCAGCAGTTTATGGGAGCAGCCCCAGCATTTT

v_gene: TRBV21-1
j_gene: TRBJ2-5
d_gene: NA
abundance: NA
CDR3aa: CASSKDRIAGGLQETQYF
CDR3nt: TGTGCCAGCAGCAAAGATCGAATAGCGGGGGGCCTTCAAGAGACCCAGTACTTC

v_gene: TRBV9
j_gene: TRBJ1-3
d_gene: NA
abundance: few
CDR3aa: CASSTSSGNTIYF
CDR3nt: TGTGCCAGCAGTACTAGCTCTGGAAACACCATATATTTT

v_gene: TRBV27
j_gene: TRBJ2-3
d_gene: NA
abundance: NA
CDR3aa: CASSPNWDTQYF
CDR3nt: TGTGCCAGCAGCCCTAATTGGGATACGCAGTATTTT

v_gene: TRBV6-1
j_gene: TRBJ1-6
d_gene: NA
abundance: NA
CDR3aa: CASSEEGGGGSPLHF
CDR3nt: TGTGCCAGCAGTGAAGAGGGCGGGGGTGGTTCACCCCTCCACTTT

v_gene: TRBV11-2
j_gene: TRBJ2-7
d_gene: TRBD2
abundance: NA
CDR3aa: CASSPGGNYEQYF
CDR3nt: TGTGCCAGCAGCCCGGGGGGTAACTACGAGCAGTACTTC

v_gene: TRBV4-1
j_gene: TRBJ2-1
d_gene: TRBD2
abundance: NA
CDR3aa: CASSLTSGALSEQFF
CDR3nt: TGCGCCAGCAGCCTCACTAGCGGGGCCCTCTCCGAGCAGTTCTTC

v_gene: TRBV15
j_gene: TRBJ1-5
d_gene: TRBD1
abundance: once
CDR3aa: CATSSHRQGMGRNQPQHF
CDR3nt: TGTGCCACCAGCAGTCACAGACAGGGCATGGGACGCAATCAGCCCCAGCATTTT

v_gene: TRBV2
j_gene: TRBJ1-1
d_gene: NA
abundance: NA
CDR3aa: CASSAGVPNTEAFF
CDR3nt: TGTGCCAGCAGTGCAGGGGTCCCAAACACTGAAGCTTTCTTT

v_gene: TRBV11-2
j_gene: TRBJ2-7
d_gene: NA
abundance: NA
CDR3aa: CASSFLQPYEQYF
CDR3nt: TGTGCCAGCAGCTTCCTACAGCCCTACGAGCAGTACTTC

v_gene: TRBV30
j_gene: TRBJ1-6
d_gene: TRBD1
abundance: NA
CDR3aa: CAWRTGGRSPLHF
CDR3nt: TGTGCCTGGAGGACAGGGGGCAGATCACCCCTCCACTTT

v_gene: TRBV2
j_gene: TRBJ1-1
d_gene: NA
abundance: NA
CDR3aa: CASSRGWGTEAFF
CDR3nt: TGTGCCAGCAGCAGGGGTTGGGGCACTGAAGCTTTCTTT

v_gene: TRBV7-9
j_gene: TRBJ2-7
d_gene: TRBD1
abundance: NA
CDR3aa: CASSLRGQGHEQYF
CDR3nt: TGTGCCAGCAGCTTAAGGGGACAGGGCCACGAGCAGTACTTC

v_gene: TRBV5-1
j_gene: TRBJ2-5
d_gene: TRBD2
abundance: NA
CDR3aa: CASRTGTSGVRETQYF
CDR3nt: TGCGCCAGCCGAACCGGGACTAGCGGGGTACGCGAGACCCAGTACTTC

v_gene: TRBV5-1
j_gene: TRBJ1-2
d_gene: NA
abundance: NA
CDR3aa: CASRPDNGQAYGYTF
CDR3nt: TGCGCCAGCAGGCCTGATAACGGACAAGCCTATGGCTACACCTTC

v_gene: TRBV7-9
j_gene: TRBJ2-3
d_gene: TRBD2
abundance: NA
CDR3aa: CASSELGLADTDTQYF
CDR3nt: TGTGCCAGCAGCGAGTTAGGGCTAGCGGACACAGATACGCAGTATTTT

v_gene: TRBV4-2
j_gene: TRBJ1-1
d_gene: NA
abundance: NA
CDR3aa: CASSQDRKGGDTEAFF
CDR3nt: TGTGCCAGCAGCCAAGATCGAAAAGGGGGGGACACTGAAGCTTTCTTT

v_gene: TRBV4-1
j_gene: TRBJ2-3
d_gene: TRBD1
abundance: NA
CDR3aa: CASSQGQGKGTDTQYF
CDR3nt: TGCGCCAGCAGCCAAGGACAGGGGAAGGGTACAGATACGCAGTATTTT